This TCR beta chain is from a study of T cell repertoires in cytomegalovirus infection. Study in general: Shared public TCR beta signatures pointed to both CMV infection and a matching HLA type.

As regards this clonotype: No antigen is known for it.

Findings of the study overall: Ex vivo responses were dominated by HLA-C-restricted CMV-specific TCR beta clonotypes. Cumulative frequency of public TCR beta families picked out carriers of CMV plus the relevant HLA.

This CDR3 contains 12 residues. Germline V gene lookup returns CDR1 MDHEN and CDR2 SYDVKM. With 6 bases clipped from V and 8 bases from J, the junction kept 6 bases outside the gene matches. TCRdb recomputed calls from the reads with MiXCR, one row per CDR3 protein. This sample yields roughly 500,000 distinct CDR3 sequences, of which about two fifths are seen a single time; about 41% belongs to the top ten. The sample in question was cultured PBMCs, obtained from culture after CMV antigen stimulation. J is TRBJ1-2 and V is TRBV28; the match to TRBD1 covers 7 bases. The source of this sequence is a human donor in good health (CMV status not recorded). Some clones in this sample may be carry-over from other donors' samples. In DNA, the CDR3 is TGTGCCAGCAGCCTCAGGGGACAGGGCTACACCTTC. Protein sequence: CASSLRGQGYTF.